This T cell receptor beta chain was sequenced for a study of beta chain features in type 1 diabetes. Whole-study findings and limits: Type 1 diabetes patients had moderately but significantly shorter TCRB CDR3s in all four CD4+ subsets. Relative to healthy donors, patients appeared to have naive, central memory and Treg TCRB repertoires that were more similar.

V lost 4 bases to trimming and J lost 3 bases; unmatched junction nucleotides: 0. The CDR3 length is 12 residues. Germline-derived CDR1 and CDR2 are SNHLY and FYNNEI. A word on this clone: The antigen is not known.

Isolated RNA was reverse transcribed in full, so expressed TCRB transcripts were sequenced. The assay was immunoSEQ multiplex PCR, and TCRdb's table has in-frame clones only and misses some. The sample carries 600,000 to 750,000 clones, roughly 12% recorded once. A CD45RO/CCR7/CD25/CD127/CD95/CD27 panel sorted naive, central memory, regulatory and stem cell-like memory CD4+ cells. This TCR was recovered from a man under 40 with type 1 diabetes. The J gene is TRBJ2-7, the V gene TRBV2, with 7 bases aligning to TRBD2. Sequenced sample: naive CD4+ T cells from blood. Written as DNA, the CDR3 is TGTGCCAGCAGTGGGGACTACTACGAGCAGTACTTC. This encodes CASSGDYYEQYF.